Below are 23 T cell receptor beta chains sequenced from a single sample in a study of CD8+CD57+ T cells in acquired aplastic anemia. Patients picked for sequencing had shown CD8+CD57+ cell expansion detected by flow cytometry. CDR3 and TCR beta VDJ profiling relied on a genomic DNA template. TCRdb recomputed calls from the reads with MiXCR, one row per CDR3 protein. The sample lists 450,000 to 600,000 distinct CDR3 sequences; roughly 34% were seen once. Material: sorted CD4+, CD8+, or CD8+CD57+ T cells (not recorded which) from PBMCs. These receptors all stem from a human donor with aplastic anemia.

The chain has TRBV2 and TRBJ2-7; 8 bases match TRBD1. J lost 0 bases, V lost 6 bases, and 1 base had no gene match. Germline V lookup: CDR1 SNHLY, CDR2 FYNNEI. The CDR3 spans 13 residues. The CDR3 reads CASRQGVSYEQYF. CDR3 coding DNA: TGTGCCAGCAGACAGGGGGTCTCCTACGAGCAGTACTTC.

The rearrangement links TRBV5-1 to TRBJ2-2; D is uncertain. This CDR3 has 14 amino acids. The germline CDR1 and CDR2 sequences are SGHRS and YFSETQ. V lost 7 bases to trimming and J lost 4 bases, with 14 bases between them. The CDR3 protein is CASRDSATTGELFF. In DNA, the CDR3 is TGCGCCAGCCGCGACTCAGCCACCACCGGGGAGCTGTTTTTT.

In its sample, this clonotype was seen many times. The CDR3 bases are TGCAGCGTTTCGGGACCAGATGAAAAACTGTTTTTT. It translates to CSVSGPDEKLFF. The chain recombines TRBV29-1 with TRBJ1-4; maybe TRBD1 (5 bases). The V gene lost 5 bases and the J gene lost 6 bases, with 10 bases spanning the gap. Germline V lookup: CDR1 SQVTM, CDR2 ANQGSEA. The CDR3 covers 12 residues.

The chain has TRBV20-1 and TRBJ2-7, with D perhaps given as TRBD1 or TRBD2 (6 bases each). Trimming left V 7 bases short and J 1 base short, with 14 bases between. CDR1 DFQATT and CDR2 SNEGSKA come from the germline V gene (reference sequence). The CDR3 is 13 amino acids. The CDR3 bases are TGCAGTGGGCGGGACATTTCTTCCTACGAGCAGTACTTC. Translating it yields CSGRDISSYEQYF.

Remarks on this clonotype: One junction end disagrees with the germline gene, perhaps due to a read error. This chain links TRBV11-2 with TRBJ2-1; the D gene is possibly TRBD2 (5 bases). Germline V CDR1 and CDR2: SGHAT, FQNNGV. The CDR3 runs 15 residues. CDR3 in amino acids: CASSASGIDYNERFF. The CDR3 DNA sequence: TGTGCCAGCAGCGCGTCGGGAATTGACTACAATGAGCGGTTCTTC.

This clonotype was seen a single time. This chain connects TRBV10-3 to TRBJ1-5; 11 bases are a match to TRBD1. There are 15 residues in the CDR3. Looked up from germline, CDR1 is ENHRY and CDR2 is SYGVKD. V was pared by 5 bases and J by 4 bases, with 4 bases of the junction left unmatched. The CDR3 here is CAISRGTGGNQPQHF. The CDR3 DNA reads TGTGCCATCAGTCGAGGGACAGGGGGTAATCAGCCCCAGCATTTT.

This clonotype has just a few counts. A read error may explain this, as a much larger clone is one base away. The genes are TRBV9 and TRBJ1-6; D uncertain. Germline V gives CDR1 SGDLS, CDR2 YYNGEE. V lost 0 bases and J 8 bases, leaving 9 bases between the germline ends. The CDR3 is 14 amino acids. The CDR3 DNA follows: TGTGCCAGCAGCGTAGAACAGACTGATTCACCCCTCCACTTT. As protein: CASSVEQTDSPLHF.

The table lists this clonotype with a count of one. The chain recombines TRBV7-2 with TRBJ2-7; D is ambiguous. The CDR3 length is 11 residues. With 5 bases removed from V and 8 bases from J, the gap between germline ends came to 10 bases. CDR1 and CDR2 from the germline V gene are SGHTA and FQGNSA. CDR3 protein: CASSPAPQQYF. The CDR3 bases are TGTGCCAGCAGCCCGGCACCCCAGCAGTACTTC.

The CDR3 region has the DNA TGTGCCAGCAGCTTAGATTTCAGGCAGGGGAGCACCGGGGAGCTGTTTTTT. Translating gives CASSLDFRQGSTGELFF. The rearrangement uses TRBV7-2 and TRBJ2-2; D might be TRBD1 (6 bases). CDR3 length: 17 amino acids. The germline V and J ends were trimmed by 1 base and 4 bases, with 16 bases remaining between them. Germline CDR1 and CDR2: SGHTA and FQGNSA. Full variable domain (missing parts from reference TRBV7-2 and TRBJ2-2): GAGVSQSPSNKVTEKGKDVELRCDPISGHTALYWYRQSLGQGLEFLIYFQGNSAPDKSGLPSDRFSAERTGGSVSTLTIQRTQQEDSAVYLCASSLDFRQGSTGELFFGEGSRLTVL.

A note on this clonotype: A read error may be the cause here, since a much bigger clone is one base away. This chain uses TRBV15 with TRBJ1-4, with a weak D call TRBD1 (5 bases). CDR1 LNHNV and CDR2 YYDKDF come from the germline V gene (reference sequence). This CDR3 is built from 15 residues. DNA for the CDR3: TGTGCCACCAGCAGAGACAGGGCCCCTAATGAAAAACTGTCTTTT. This sequence encodes CATSRDRAPNEKLSF.

The chain carries TRBV19 and TRBJ1-1; 7 bases match TRBD1. Germline V gives CDR1 LNHDA, CDR2 SQIVND (reference sequence). The CDR3 runs 14 residues. J was trimmed by 2 bases and V by 2 bases; bases with no gene match: 2. CDR3 amino acids: CASSINRGNTEAFF. DNA of the CDR3: TGTGCCAGTAGTATAAACAGGGGCAACACTGAAGCTTTCTTT.

This clonotype occurred many times. The chain carries TRBV15 and TRBJ2-2; D not resolved. Per germline, CDR1 LNHNV and CDR2 YYDKDF (reference sequence). The CDR3 loop spans 15 amino acids. Trimming took 5 bases from V and 7 from J, leaving 17 bases between them. CDR3: CATSGWGSDVGELFF. The CDR3 nucleotides are TGTGCCACCAGCGGGTGGGGAAGCGACGTCGGGGAGCTGTTTTTT.

Only one count was recorded for this clonotype. The rearrangement links TRBV15 to TRBJ1-1; TRBD1 is a possible D gene (6 bases). V was shortened by 2 bases and J by 4 bases, with 11 bases between the two germline ends. The CDR3 loop spans 14 amino acids. The germline CDR1 and CDR2 sequences are LNHNV and YYDKDF (reference sequence). The CDR3 loop is CATSRPTGTTEAFF. The CDR3 DNA follows: TGTGCCACCAGCAGACCAACAGGGACCACTGAAGCTTTCTTT.

Ten or more counts support this clonotype. The chain links TRBV29-1 to TRBJ2-5; D gene ambiguous. CDR1 and CDR2 from the germline V gene are SQVTM and ANQGSEA. Trimming removed 6 bases at V and 4 bases at J, with 15 bases between. The CDR3 loop spans 13 amino acids. This chain's CDR3 is CSVPDPRTETQYF. The DNA for the CDR3 is TGCAGCGTCCCCGACCCACGGACAGAGACCCAGTACTTC.

This clonotype was observed many times. The chain has TRBV4-2 and TRBJ1-2; 9 bases align to TRBD1. CDR3 length: 13 amino acids. With V trimmed by 6 bases and J by 4 bases, 3 bases remained unmatched. Germline V gene sequence: CDR1 LGHNA, CDR2 YNFKEQ. CDR3 sequence: CASSDRGIYGYTF. Written as DNA, the CDR3 is TGTGCCAGCAGTGACAGGGGGATCTATGGCTACACCTTC.

The chain employs TRBV10-3 and TRBJ1-6, with 12 bases identical to TRBD1. CDR1 is ENHRY, CDR2 SYGVKD, per germline. Trimming removed 6 bases from V and 9 bases from J; junction bases left unmatched: 6. The CDR3 covers 15 residues. Written as DNA, the CDR3 is TGTGCCATCAGCAGGGGACAGGGGGCTAGTTCACCCCTCCACTTT. This gives the protein CAISRGQGASSPLHF.

This clonotype was counted at least ten times. The CDR3, as DNA: TGTGCCAGTAGTAGTCGGGACAGCGCAGGCTACACCTTC. Its translation is CASSSRDSAGYTF. This sequence joins TRBV19 and TRBJ1-2, with 7 positions matching TRBD1. This CDR3 is 13 amino acids long. J was trimmed by 8 bases and V by 4 bases; bases with no gene match: 7. In germline, CDR1 is LNHDA, CDR2 SQIVND (reference sequence).

On this clonotype itself: Possible read error: a much larger clone is one base away. The gene calls are TRBV5-6 and TRBJ1-2; D may be TRBD1 (5 bases). Germline CDR1 is SGHDT and CDR2 is YYEEEE. V gave up 7 bases and J gave up 8 bases, with 21 bases separating them. This CDR3 has 14 amino acids. In nucleotides, the CDR3 is TGTGCCAGCGGCCTGGGGAGCAGGGTGGACGGCTACACCTTC. Translating gives CASGLGSRVDGYTF. The variable domain in full, with the rest retrieved from reference TRBV5-6 and TRBJ1-2, is DAGVTQSPTHLIKTRGQQVTLRCSPKSGHDTVSWYQQALGQGPQFIFQYYEEEERQRGNFPDRFSGHQFPNYSSELNVNALLLGDSALYLCASGLGSRVDGYTFGSGTRLTVV.

V and J are TRBV11-1 and TRBJ2-1; 8 nucleotides line up with TRBD1. Germline assignment: CDR1 SGHAT and CDR2 FQDESV (reference sequence). The CDR3 is 17 amino acids. V lost 2 bases and J lost 6; bases outside the gene matches: 12. CDR3 coding DNA: TGTGCCAGCAGCTTACCAAACGGACAGGGAAATTTCAATGAGCAGTTCTTC. This encodes CASSLPNGQGNFNEQFF.

The genes are TRBV20-1 and TRBJ2-3; weak D call: TRBD2 (6 bases). This CDR3 region has 14 residues. The germline CDR1 and CDR2 sequences are DFQATT and SNEGSKA (reference sequence). V gave up 3 bases and J gave up 6 bases, with 16 bases separating them. In nucleotides, the CDR3 is TGCAGTGCTAGCTCTAACGGGAGCCCTGATACGCAGTATTTT. Amino acid sequence: CSASSNGSPDTQYF.

The V and J genes are TRBV5-6 and TRBJ2-1; D possibly corresponds to TRBD2 (7 bases). The CDR3 extends over 15 amino acids. V lost 4 bases to trimming and J lost 0 bases, with 11 bases between them. Germline V gene sequence: CDR1 SGHDT, CDR2 YYEEEE. CDR3 bases: TGTGCCAGCAGCGGGGGGGCCAGCTCCTACAATGAGCAGTTCTTC. Translating it yields CASSGGASSYNEQFF.

This clonotype was seen only a few times. The J gene is TRBJ2-5, the V gene TRBV7-2, with TRBD1 matching 7 bases. Germline assignment: CDR1 SGHTA and CDR2 FQGNSA. After removal of 5 bases from V and 2 bases from J, the junction contained 5 bases not matched to a gene. This CDR3 comprises 14 residues. Written as DNA, the CDR3 is TGTGCCAGCAGCGAACAGGGGTGGCAAGAGACCCAGTACTTC. Translation gives CASSEQGWQETQYF.

The chain uses TRBV9 and TRBJ1-1, with a possible D match to TRBD1 (6 bases). V was clipped by 0 bases and J by 1 base, with 16 bases between them. CDR3 length equals 17 residues. Germline V gives CDR1 SGDLS, CDR2 YYNGEE. CDR3 nucleotides: TGTGCCAGCAGCGTAGGTCTCGTCAGGGGCGGGAACACTGAAGCTTTCTTT. It encodes CASSVGLVRGGNTEAFF.